The 2 T cell receptor beta chains listed next were all sequenced from one sample in a study of T-cell reconstitution after alpha-beta-depleted transplantation in children. A TCRbeta library incorporating unique molecular identifiers was prepared. One entry per CDR3 protein results from TCRdb running MiXCR on the PCR reads. The top ten clones hold around 15% of a sample with approximately 520,000 distinct CDR3 sequences, approximately 10% of them seen once. Source: PBMCs, mostly from graft donor cells, taken 180 days after TCRalphabeta/CD19-depleted stem cell transplant. The source is a female patient aged 2-10 years who had a stem cell transplant for aplastic anemia, so the T cells may come from the graft donor.

The V and J genes are TRBV1 and TRBJ2-2; TRBD1 is taken as the D call from the table, unchecked against the DNA. TRBV1 is a pseudogene segment. CDR3 length: 13 residues. This CDR3 is CTSSQGGTGELFF. In DNA form, the CDR3 reads TGCACCAGCAGCCAGGGGGGCACCGGGGAGCTGTTTTTT.

This clonotype was picked up a small number of times. The chain has TRBV15 and TRBJ1-5; possibly TRBD1 for D (6 bases). The V gene's germline CDR1 is LNHNV and CDR2 YYDKDF (reference sequence). V shed 0 bases and J shed 10 bases, with 16 bases lying between them. The CDR3 contains 15 residues. The CDR3 DNA follows: TGTGCCACCAGCAGAGATCGGGGGGCCTCCAGACCCCAGCATTTT. Protein sequence: CATSRDRGASRPQHF.